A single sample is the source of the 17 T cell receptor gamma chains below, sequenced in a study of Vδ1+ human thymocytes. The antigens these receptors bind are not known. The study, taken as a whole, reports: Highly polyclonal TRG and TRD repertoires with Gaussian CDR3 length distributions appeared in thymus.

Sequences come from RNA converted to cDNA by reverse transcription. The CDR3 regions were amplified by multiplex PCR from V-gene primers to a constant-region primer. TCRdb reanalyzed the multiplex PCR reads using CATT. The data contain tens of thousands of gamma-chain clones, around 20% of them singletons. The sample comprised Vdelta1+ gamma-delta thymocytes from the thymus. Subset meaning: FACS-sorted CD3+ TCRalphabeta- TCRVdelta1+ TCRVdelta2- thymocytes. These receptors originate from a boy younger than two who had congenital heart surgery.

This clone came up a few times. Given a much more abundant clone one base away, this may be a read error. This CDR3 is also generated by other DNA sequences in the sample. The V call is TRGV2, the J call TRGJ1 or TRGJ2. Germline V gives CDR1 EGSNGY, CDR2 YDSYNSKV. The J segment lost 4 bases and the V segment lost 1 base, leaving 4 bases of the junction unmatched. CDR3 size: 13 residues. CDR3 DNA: TGTGCCACCTGGGACGGACGGTATTATAAGAAACTCTTT. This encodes CATWDGRYYKKLF.

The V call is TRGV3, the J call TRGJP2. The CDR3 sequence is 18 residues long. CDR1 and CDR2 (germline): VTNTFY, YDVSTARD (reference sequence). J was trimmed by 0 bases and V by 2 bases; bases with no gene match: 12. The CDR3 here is CATWDTQVDNSSDWIKTF. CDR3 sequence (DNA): TGTGCCACCTGGGACACTCAAGTTGACAATAGTAGTGATTGGATCAAGACGTTT.

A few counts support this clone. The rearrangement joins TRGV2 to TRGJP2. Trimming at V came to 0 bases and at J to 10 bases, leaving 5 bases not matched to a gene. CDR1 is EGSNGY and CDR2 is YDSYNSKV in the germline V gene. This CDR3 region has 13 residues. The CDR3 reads CATWDGRVWIKTF. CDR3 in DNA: TGTGCCACCTGGGACGGGCGGGTTTGGATCAAGACGTTT.

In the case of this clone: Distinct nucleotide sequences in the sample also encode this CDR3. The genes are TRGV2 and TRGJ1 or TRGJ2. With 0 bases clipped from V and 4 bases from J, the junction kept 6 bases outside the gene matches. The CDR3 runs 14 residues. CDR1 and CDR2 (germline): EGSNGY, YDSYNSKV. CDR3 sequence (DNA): TGTGCCACCTGGGACGGGCCCCTGTATTATAAGAAACTCTTT. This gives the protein CATWDGPLYYKKLF.

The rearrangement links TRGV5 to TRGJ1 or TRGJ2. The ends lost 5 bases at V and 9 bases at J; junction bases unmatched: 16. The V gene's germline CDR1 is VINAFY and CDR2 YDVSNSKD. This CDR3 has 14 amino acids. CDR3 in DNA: TGTGCCACCTGGGTTATTACACCCAGGGCTAAGAAACTCTTT. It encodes CATWVITPRAKKLF.

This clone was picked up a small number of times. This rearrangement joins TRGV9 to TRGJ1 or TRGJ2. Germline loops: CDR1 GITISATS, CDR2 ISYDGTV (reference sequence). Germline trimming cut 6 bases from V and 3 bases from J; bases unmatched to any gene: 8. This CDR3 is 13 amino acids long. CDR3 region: CALWWCGYYKKLF. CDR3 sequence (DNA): TGTGCCTTGTGGTGGTGTGGTTATTATAAGAAACTCTTT.

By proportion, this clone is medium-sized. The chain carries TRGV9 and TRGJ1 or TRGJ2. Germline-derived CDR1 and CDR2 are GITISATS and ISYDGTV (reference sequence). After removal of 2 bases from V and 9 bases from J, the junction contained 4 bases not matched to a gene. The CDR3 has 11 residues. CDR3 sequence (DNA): TGTGCCTTGTGGGAGGGTTGTAAGAAACTCTTT. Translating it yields CALWEGCKKLF.

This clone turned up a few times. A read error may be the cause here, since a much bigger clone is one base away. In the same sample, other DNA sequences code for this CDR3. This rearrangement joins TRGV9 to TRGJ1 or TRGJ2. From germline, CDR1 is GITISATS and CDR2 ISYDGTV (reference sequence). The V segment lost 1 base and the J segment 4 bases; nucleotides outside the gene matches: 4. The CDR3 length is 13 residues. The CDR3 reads CALWEVQYYKKLF. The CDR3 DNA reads TGTGCCTTGTGGGAGGTACAGTATTATAAGAAACTCTTT.

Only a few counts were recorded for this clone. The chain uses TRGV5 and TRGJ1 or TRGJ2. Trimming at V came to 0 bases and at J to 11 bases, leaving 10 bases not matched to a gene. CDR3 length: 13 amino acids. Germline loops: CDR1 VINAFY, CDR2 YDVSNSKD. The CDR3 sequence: CATWDRRGIEKLF. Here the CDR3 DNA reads TGTGCCACCTGGGACAGGCGTGGTATCGAGAAACTCTTT.

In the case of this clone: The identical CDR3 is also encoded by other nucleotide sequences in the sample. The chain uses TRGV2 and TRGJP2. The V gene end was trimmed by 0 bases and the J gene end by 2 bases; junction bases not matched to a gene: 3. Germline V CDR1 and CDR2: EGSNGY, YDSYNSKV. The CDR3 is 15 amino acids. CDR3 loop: CATWDGDSSDWIKTF. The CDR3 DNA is TGTGCCACCTGGGACGGGGACAGTAGTGATTGGATCAAGACGTTT.

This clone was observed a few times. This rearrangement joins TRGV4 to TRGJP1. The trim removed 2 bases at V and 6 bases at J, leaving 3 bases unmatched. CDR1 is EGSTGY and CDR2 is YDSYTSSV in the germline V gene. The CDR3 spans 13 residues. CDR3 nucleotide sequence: TGTGCCACCTGGGATGTATCTGGTTGGTTCAAGATATTT. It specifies CATWDVSGWFKIF.

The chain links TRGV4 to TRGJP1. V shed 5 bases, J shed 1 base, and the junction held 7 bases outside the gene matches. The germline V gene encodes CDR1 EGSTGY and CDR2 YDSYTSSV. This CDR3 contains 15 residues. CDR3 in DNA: TGTGCCACCTGGGTGAGGGGTACCACTGGTTGGTTCAAGATATTT. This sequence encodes CATWVRGTTGWFKIF.

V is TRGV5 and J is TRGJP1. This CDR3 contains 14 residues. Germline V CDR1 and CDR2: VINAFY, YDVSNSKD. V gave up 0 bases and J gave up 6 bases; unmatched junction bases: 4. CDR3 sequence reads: CATWDRPAGWFKIF. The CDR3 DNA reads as TGTGCCACCTGGGACAGGCCCGCTGGTTGGTTCAAGATATTT.

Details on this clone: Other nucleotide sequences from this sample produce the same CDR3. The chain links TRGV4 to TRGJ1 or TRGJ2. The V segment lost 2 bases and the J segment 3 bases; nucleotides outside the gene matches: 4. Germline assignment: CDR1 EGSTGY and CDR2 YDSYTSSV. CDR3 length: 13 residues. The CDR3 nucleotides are TGTGCCACCTGGGATGAGGTTTATTATAAGAAACTCTTT. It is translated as CATWDEVYYKKLF.

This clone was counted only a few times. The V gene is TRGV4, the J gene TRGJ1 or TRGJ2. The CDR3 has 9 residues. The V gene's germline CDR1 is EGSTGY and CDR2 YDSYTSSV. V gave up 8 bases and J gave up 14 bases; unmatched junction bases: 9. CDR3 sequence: CATSPEELF. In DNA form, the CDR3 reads TGTGCCACCTCGCCGGAGGAACTCTTT.

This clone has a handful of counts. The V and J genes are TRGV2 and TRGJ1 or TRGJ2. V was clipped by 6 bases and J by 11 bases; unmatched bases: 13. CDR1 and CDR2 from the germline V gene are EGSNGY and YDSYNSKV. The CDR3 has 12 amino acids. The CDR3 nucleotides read TGTGCCACCTGGAACCCTAAGGTTGAGAAACTCTTT. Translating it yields CATWNPKVEKLF.

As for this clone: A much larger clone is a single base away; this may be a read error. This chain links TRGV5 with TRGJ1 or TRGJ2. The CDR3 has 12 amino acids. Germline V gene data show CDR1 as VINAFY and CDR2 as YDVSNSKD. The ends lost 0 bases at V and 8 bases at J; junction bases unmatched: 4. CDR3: CATWDRRDKKLF. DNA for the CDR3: TGTGCCACCTGGGACAGGCGTGATAAGAAACTCTTT.